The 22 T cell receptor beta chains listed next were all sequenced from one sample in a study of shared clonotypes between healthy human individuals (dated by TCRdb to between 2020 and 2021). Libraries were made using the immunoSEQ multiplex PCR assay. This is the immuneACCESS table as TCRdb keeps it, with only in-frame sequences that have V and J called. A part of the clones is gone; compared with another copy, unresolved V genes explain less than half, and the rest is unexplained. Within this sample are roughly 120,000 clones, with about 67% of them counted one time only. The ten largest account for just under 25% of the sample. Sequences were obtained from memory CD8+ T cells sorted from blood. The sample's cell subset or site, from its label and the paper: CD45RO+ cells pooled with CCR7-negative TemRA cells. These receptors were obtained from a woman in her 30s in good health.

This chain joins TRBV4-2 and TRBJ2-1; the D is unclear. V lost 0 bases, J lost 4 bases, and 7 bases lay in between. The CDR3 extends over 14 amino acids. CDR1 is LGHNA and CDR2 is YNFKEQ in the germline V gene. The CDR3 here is CASSQDRVYNEQFF. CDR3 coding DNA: TGTGCCAGCAGCCAAGACCGGGTATACAATGAGCAGTTCTTC.

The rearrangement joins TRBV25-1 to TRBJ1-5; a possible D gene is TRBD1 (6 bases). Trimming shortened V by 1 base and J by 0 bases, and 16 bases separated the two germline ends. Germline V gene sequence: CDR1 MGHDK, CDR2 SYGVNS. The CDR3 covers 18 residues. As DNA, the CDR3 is TGTGCCAGCAGTGAATCCACCCTGGACAGCCTTAGCAATCAGCCCCAGCATTTT. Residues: CASSESTLDSLSNQPQHF.

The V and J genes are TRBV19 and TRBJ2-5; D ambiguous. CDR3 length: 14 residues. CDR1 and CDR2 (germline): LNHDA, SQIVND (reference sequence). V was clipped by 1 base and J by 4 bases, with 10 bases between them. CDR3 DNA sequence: TGTGCCAGTAGTATAGGTGCAGGACCAGAGACCCAGTACTTC. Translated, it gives CASSIGAGPETQYF.

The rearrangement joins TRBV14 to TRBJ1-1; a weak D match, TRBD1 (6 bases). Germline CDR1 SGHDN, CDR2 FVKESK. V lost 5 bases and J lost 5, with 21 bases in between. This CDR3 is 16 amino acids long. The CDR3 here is CASSSPGGAAETEAFF. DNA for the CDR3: TGTGCCAGCAGCTCCCCCGGGGGGGCGGCGGAGACTGAAGCTTTCTTT.

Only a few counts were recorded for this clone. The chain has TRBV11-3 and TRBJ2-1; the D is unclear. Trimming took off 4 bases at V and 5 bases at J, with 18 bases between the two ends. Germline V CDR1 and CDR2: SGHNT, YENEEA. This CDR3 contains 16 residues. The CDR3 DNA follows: TGTGCCAGCAGCTCACCGACTCAACGGAGCAACAATGAGCAGTTCTTC. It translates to CASSSPTQRSNNEQFF.

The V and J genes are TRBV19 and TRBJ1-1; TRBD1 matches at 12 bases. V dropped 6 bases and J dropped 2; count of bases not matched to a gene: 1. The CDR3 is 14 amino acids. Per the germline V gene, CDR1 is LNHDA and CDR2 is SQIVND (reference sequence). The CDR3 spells CASSGTGGNTEAFF. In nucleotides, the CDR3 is TGTGCCAGTAGCGGGACAGGGGGCAACACTGAAGCTTTCTTT.

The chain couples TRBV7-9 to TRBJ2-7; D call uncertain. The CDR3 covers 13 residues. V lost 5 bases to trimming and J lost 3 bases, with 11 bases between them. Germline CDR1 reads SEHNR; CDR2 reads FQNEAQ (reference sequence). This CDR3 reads CASSPNSRYEQYF. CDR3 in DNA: TGTGCCAGCAGCCCGAACAGCCGCTACGAGCAGTACTTC.

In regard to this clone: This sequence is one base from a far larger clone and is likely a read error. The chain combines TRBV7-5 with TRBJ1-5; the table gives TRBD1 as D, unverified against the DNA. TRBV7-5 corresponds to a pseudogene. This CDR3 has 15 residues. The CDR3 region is CASSSTRSGNQPQHF. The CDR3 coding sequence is TGTGCCAGCAGCTCGACAAGGTCAGGCAATCAGCCCCAGCATTTT.

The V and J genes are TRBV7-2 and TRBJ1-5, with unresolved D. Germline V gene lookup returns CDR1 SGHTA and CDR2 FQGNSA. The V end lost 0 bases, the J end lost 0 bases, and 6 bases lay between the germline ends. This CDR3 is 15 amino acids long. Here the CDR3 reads CASSLAYSSNQPQHF. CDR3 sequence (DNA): TGTGCCAGCAGCTTAGCCTACAGTAGCAATCAGCCCCAGCATTTT.

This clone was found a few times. Here the CDR3 reads CATSRVIGTGGETQYF. CDR3 sequence (DNA): TGTGCCACCAGCAGAGTTATCGGGACAGGGGGTGAGACCCAGTACTTC. The chain carries TRBV15 and TRBJ2-5; 11 bases fit TRBD1. Germline values: CDR1 LNHNV, CDR2 YYDKDF (reference sequence). V was clipped by 1 base and J by 5 bases; unmatched bases: 6. The CDR3 totals 16 residues.

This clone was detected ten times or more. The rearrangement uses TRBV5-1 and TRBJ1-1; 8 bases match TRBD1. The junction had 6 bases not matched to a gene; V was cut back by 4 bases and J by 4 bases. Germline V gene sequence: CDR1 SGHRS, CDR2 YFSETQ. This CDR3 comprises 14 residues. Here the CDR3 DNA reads TGCGCCAGCAGCACAGAGACAGGGGTCACTGAAGCTTTCTTT. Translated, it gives CASSTETGVTEAFF.

The chain's CDR3 is CASVRTGSSYEQYF. In DNA, the CDR3 is TGTGCCAGCGTACGGACAGGGAGCTCCTACGAGCAGTACTTC. J is TRBJ2-7 and V is TRBV18; 8 positions match TRBD1. V lost 8 bases and J lost 0; bases outside the gene matches: 6. Germline V CDR1 and CDR2: KGHSH, LQKENI. This CDR3 region has 14 residues. The whole variable domain, remainder taken from reference TRBV18 and TRBJ2-7, is NAGVMQNPRHLVRRRGQEARLRCSPMKGHSHVYWYRQLPEEGLKFMVYLQKENIIDESGMPKERFSAEFPKEGPSILRIQQVVRGDSAAYFCASVRTGSSYEQYFGPGTRLTVT.

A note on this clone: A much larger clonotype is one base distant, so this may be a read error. CDR3 region: CASSQDVGQAILHGYTF. The CDR3 DNA is TGCGCCAGCAGCCAAGATGTAGGGCAGGCGATACTCCATGGCTACACCTTC. This chain joins TRBV4-1 and TRBJ1-2; D not certain. The germline V gene has CDR1 MGHRA and CDR2 YSYEKL. The germline V and J ends were trimmed by 0 bases and 6 bases, with 20 bases remaining between them. The length of the CDR3 is 17 residues.

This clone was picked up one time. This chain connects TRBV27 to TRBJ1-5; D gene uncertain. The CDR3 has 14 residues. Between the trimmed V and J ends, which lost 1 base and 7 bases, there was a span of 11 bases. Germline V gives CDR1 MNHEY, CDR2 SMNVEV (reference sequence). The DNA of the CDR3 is TGTGCCAGCAGTTTATTCCCGGGAAGGCAGCCCCAGCATTTT. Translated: CASSLFPGRQPQHF.

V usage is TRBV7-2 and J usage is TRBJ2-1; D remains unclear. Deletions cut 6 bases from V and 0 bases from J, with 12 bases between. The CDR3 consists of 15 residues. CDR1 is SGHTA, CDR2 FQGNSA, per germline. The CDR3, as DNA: TGTGCCAGCAGGTGGTACAGATACTCCTACAATGAGCAGTTCTTC. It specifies CASRWYRYSYNEQFF.

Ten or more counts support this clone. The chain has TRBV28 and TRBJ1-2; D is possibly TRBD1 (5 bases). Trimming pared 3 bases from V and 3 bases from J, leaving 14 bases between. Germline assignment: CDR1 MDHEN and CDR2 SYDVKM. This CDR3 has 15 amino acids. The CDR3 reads CASSFYSGGDYGYTF. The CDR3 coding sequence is TGTGCCAGCAGTTTTTATAGTGGGGGAGACTATGGCTACACCTTC.

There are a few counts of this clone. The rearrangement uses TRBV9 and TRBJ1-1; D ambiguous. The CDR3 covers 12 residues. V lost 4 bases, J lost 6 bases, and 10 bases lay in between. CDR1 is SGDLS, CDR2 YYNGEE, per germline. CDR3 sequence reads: CASSHLGAEAFF. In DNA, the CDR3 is TGTGCCAGCAGCCACCTCGGGGCTGAAGCTTTCTTT. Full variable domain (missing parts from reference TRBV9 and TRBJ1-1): DSGVTQTPKHLITATGQRVTLRCSPRSGDLSVYWYQQSLDQGLQFLIQYYNGEERAKGNILERFSAQQFPDLHSELNLSSLELGDSALYFCASSHLGAEAFFGQGTRLTVV.

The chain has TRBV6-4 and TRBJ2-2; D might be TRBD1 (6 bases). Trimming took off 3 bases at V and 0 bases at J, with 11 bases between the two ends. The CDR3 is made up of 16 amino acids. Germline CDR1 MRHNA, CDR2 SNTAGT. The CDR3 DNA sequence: TGTGCCAGCAGTGATCAGGGGCGGACGAACACCGGGGAGCTGTTTTTT. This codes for CASSDQGRTNTGELFF.

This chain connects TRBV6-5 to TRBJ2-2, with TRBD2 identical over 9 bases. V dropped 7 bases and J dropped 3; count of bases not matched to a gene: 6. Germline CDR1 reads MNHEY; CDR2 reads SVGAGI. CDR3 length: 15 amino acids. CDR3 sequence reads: CASTSGAGDTGELFF. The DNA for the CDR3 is TGTGCCAGCACTAGCGGGGCAGGAGACACCGGGGAGCTGTTTTTT.

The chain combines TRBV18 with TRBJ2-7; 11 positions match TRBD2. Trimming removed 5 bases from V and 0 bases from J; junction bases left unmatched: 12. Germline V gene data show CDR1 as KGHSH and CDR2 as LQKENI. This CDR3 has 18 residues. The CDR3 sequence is CASSGLAGGPRGSYEQYF. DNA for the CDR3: TGTGCCAGCTCAGGCCTAGCGGGAGGCCCTCGAGGCTCCTACGAGCAGTACTTC.

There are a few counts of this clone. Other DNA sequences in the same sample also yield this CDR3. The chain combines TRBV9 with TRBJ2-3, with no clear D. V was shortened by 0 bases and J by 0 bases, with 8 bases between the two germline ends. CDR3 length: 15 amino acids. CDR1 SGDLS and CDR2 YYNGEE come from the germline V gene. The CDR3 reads CASSVGVDSTDTQYF. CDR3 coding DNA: TGTGCCAGCAGCGTAGGGGTAGACAGCACAGATACGCAGTATTTT.

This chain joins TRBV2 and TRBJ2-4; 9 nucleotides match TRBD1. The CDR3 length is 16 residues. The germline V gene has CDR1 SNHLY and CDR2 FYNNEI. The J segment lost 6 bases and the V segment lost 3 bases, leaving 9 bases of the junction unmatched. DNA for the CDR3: TGTGCCAGCAGTGACTGGACAGGGGAGGGACGAAACATTCAGTACTTC. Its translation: CASSDWTGEGRNIQYF.